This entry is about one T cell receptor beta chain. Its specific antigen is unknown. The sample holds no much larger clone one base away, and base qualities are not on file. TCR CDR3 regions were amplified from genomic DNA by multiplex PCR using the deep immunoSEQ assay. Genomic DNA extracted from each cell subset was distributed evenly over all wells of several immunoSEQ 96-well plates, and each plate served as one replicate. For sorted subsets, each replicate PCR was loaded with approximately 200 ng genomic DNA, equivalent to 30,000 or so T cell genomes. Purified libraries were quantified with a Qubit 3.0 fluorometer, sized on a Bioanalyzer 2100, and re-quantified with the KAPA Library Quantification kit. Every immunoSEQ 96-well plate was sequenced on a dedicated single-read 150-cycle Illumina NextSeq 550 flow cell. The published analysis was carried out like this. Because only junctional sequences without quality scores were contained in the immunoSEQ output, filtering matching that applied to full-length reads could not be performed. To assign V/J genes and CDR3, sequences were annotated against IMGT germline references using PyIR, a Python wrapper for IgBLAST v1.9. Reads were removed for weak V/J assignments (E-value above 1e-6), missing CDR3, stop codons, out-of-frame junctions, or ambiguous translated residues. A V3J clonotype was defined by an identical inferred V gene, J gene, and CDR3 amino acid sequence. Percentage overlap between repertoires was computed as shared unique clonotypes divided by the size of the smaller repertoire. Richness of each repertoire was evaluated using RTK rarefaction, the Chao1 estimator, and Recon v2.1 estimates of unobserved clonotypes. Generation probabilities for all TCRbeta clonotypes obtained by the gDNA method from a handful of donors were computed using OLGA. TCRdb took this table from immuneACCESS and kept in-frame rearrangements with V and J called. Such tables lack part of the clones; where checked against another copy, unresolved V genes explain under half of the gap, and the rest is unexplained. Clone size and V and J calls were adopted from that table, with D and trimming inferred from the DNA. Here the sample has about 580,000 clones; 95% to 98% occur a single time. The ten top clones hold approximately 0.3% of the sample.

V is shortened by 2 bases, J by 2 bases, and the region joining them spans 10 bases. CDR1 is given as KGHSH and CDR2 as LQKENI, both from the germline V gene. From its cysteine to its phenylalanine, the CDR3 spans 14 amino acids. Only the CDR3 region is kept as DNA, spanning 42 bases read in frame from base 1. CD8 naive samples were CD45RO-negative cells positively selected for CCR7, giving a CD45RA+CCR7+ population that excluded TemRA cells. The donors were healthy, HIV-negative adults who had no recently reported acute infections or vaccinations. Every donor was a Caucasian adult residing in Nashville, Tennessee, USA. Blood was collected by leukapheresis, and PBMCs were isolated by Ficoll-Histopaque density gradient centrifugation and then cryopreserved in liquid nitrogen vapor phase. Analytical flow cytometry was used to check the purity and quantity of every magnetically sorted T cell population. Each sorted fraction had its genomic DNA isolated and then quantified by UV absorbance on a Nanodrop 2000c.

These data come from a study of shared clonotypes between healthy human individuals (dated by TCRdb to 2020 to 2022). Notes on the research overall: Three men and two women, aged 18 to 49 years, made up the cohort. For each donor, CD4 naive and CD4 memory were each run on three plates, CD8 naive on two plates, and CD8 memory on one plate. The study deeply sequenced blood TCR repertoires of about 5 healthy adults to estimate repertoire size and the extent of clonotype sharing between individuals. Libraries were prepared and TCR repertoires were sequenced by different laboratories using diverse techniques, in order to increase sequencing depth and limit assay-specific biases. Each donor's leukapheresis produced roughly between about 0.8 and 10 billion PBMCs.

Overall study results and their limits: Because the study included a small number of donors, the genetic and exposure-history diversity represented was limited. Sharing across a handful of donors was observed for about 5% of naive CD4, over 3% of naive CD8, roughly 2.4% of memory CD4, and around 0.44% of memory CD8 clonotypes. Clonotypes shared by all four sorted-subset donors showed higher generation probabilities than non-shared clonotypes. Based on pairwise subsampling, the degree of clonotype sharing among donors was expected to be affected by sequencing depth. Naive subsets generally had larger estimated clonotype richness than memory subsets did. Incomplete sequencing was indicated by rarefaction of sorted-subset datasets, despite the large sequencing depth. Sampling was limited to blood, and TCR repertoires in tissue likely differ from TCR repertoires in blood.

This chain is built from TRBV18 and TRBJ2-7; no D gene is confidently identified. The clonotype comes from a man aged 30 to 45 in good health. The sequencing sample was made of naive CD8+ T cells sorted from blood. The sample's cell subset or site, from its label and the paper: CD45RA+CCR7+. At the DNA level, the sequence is TGTGCCAGCTCACCAGTAATTGGGGCCTACGAGCAGTACTTC. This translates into CASSPVIGAYEQYF.